These 19 T cell receptor beta chains share one sample of origin, sequenced in a study of T cell repertoires in cytomegalovirus infection. TCRdb ran MiXCR on the reads and lists one entry per CDR3 protein. The data hold nearly 550,000 distinct CDR3 sequences, with about 17% observed a single time. Sample: CD8+ T cells from PBMCs. The source of these receptors is a human donor in good health (CMV status not recorded). Some clones in this sample may be carry-over from other donors' samples.

This clonotype was picked up a small number of times. The chain joins TRBV3-1 to TRBJ1-2; the match to TRBD1 covers 7 bases. With 0 bases clipped from V and 12 bases from J, the junction kept 10 bases outside the gene matches. This CDR3 has 14 residues. Germline values: CDR1 LGHDT, CDR2 YNNKEL (reference sequence). This CDR3 is CASSQDRGTAFNTF. The CDR3 nucleotides read TGTGCCAGCAGCCAAGATAGGGGGACAGCGTTTAACACCTTC. Full variable domain (outside the CDR3, taken from reference TRBV3-1 and TRBJ1-2): DTAVSQTPKYLVTQMGNDKSIKCEQNLGHDTMYWYKQDSKKFLKIMFSYNNKELIINETVPNRFSPKSPDKAHLNLHINSLELGDSAVYFCASSQDRGTAFNTFGSGTRLTVV.

The gene calls are TRBV10-3 and TRBJ2-2; D ambiguous. Germline V lookup: CDR1 ENHRY, CDR2 SYGVKD. CDR3 length: 13 amino acids. V was shortened by 3 bases and J by 5 bases, with 7 bases between the two germline ends. CDR3 coding DNA: TGTGCCATCAGTGACTCGCGGACCGGGGAGCTGTTTTTT. This gives the protein CAISDSRTGELFF.

A single count supports this clonotype. A single base separates this from a much larger clone, so it may be a read error. The chain joins TRBV19 to TRBJ1-2; D uncertain. The germline gives CDR1 LNHDA, CDR2 SQIVND (reference sequence). This CDR3 contains 12 residues. CDR3 in amino acids: CARMTPNYGDTF. CDR3 nucleotide sequence: TGTGCCAGGATGACACCTAACTATGGCGACACCTTC.

The J gene is TRBJ2-5, the V gene TRBV19; TRBD2 matches 9 bases. The CDR3 is made up of 15 amino acids. The germline V gene has CDR1 LNHDA and CDR2 SQIVND (reference sequence). J gave up 5 bases and V 1 base, and 5 bases lay outside the gene matches. The CDR3 DNA is TGTGCCAGTAGTATAGGAGCGGGGGGCCTTGAGACCCAGTACTTC. It specifies CASSIGAGGLETQYF. The full variable domain, with the rest looked up from reference TRBV19 and TRBJ2-5, is DGGITQSPKYLFRKEGQNVTLSCEQNLNHDAMYWYRQDPGQGLRLIYYSQIVNDFQKGDIAEGYSVSREKKESFPLTVTSAQKNPTAFYLCASSIGAGGLETQYFGPGTRLLVL.

This clonotype showed up many times. The chain couples TRBV7-3 to TRBJ2-1, with TRBD2 matching over 8 bases. Germline-derived CDR1 and CDR2 are SGHTA and FQGTGA. V lost 2 bases to trimming and J lost 5 bases; unmatched junction nucleotides: 8. The CDR3 sequence is 16 residues long. CDR3 sequence reads: CASSLQASGPDNEQFF. CDR3 in DNA: TGTGCCAGCAGCTTACAGGCTAGCGGGCCCGACAATGAGCAGTTCTTC.

The V gene is TRBV6-6, the J gene TRBJ2-5, with no clear D. CDR3 length: 13 residues. Germline assignment: CDR1 MNHNY and CDR2 SVGAGI (reference sequence). V was pared by 3 bases and J by 0 bases, with 5 bases between. The CDR3: CASSYENQETQYF. DNA for the CDR3: TGTGCCAGCAGTTATGAGAACCAAGAGACCCAGTACTTC.

This clonotype was seen a few times. The V gene is TRBV4-1, the J gene TRBJ2-1, with TRBD2 matching 8 bases. The CDR3 runs 15 residues. Unmatched junction bases numbered 6, after V lost 4 bases and J lost 4 bases. Germline CDR1 is MGHRA and CDR2 is YSYEKL. The CDR3 nucleotides are TGCGCCAGCAGCCCGGCGGGGGGCCATTACAATGAGCAGTTCTTC. Translating it yields CASSPAGGHYNEQFF.

The chain carries TRBV4-1 and TRBJ1-1, with 7 bases aligning to TRBD1. V shed 5 bases and J 1 base; nucleotides not matched to a gene: 10. Per germline, CDR1 MGHRA and CDR2 YSYEKL. This CDR3 is built from 16 residues. Here the CDR3 DNA reads TGCGCCAGCAGCGCCTGGACAGGAAAGGAGAACACTGAAGCTTTCTTT. This encodes CASSAWTGKENTEAFF.

This clonotype was found many times. The chain employs TRBV11-2 and TRBJ2-7; TRBD2 matches at 12 bases. With V trimmed by 5 bases and J by 3 bases, 5 bases remained unmatched. Germline V gene lookup returns CDR1 SGHAT and CDR2 FQNNGV. CDR3 length: 15 amino acids. The DNA for the CDR3 is TGTGCCAGCAGCCTTACTAGCGGGAGGTTCTACGAGCAGTACTTC. As protein: CASSLTSGRFYEQYF.

The sample holds many counts of this clonotype. The chain is built from TRBV19 and TRBJ2-2; 9 nucleotides match TRBD1. Losses at the gene ends were 5 bases for V and 7 bases for J; bases not matched to a gene: 5. Germline V gives CDR1 LNHDA, CDR2 SQIVND (reference sequence). This CDR3 has 14 residues. In DNA, the CDR3 is TGTGCCAGTAGTCTGGGACAGGGTTTCGGGGAGCTGTTTTTT. This translates into CASSLGQGFGELFF.

CDR3 in amino acids: CASSEKLAGGRSGEQYF. Written as DNA, the CDR3 is TGTGCCAGCAGTGAAAAACTAGCGGGAGGGCGAAGCGGCGAGCAGTACTTC. This rearrangement joins TRBV2 to TRBJ2-7; 13 bases are shared with TRBD2. The CDR3 loop spans 17 amino acids. The V segment lost 2 bases and the J segment 6 bases; nucleotides outside the gene matches: 10. Germline values: CDR1 SNHLY, CDR2 FYNNEI.

In this sample, this clonotype turned up many times. This sequence joins TRBV7-9 and TRBJ2-7; 15 bases line up with TRBD2. From germline, CDR1 is SEHNR and CDR2 FQNEAQ (reference sequence). Trimming at V came to 3 bases and at J to 3 bases, leaving 3 bases not matched to a gene. This CDR3 has 16 amino acids. The CDR3 DNA sequence: TGTGCCAGCAGCTTGGGACTAGCGGGAGGAAGCTACGAGCAGTACTTC. It yields the protein CASSLGLAGGSYEQYF.

There are many counts of this clonotype. The rearrangement uses TRBV28 and TRBJ2-5; a possible D gene is TRBD1 (6 bases). The CDR3 consists of 15 residues. V lost 7 bases and J 2 bases, leaving 17 bases between the germline ends. The germline V gene encodes CDR1 MDHEN and CDR2 SYDVKM. In DNA, the CDR3 is TGTGCCAGCAACGATCCCAGGGGTCAACAAGAGACCCAGTACTTC. Its protein product is CASNDPRGQQETQYF.

With regard to this clonotype: Germline and junction disagree at one end, which may indicate a read error. V and J are TRBV11-2 and TRBJ2-4; 7 positions agree with TRBD1. The V gene's germline CDR1 is SGHAT and CDR2 FQNNGV. The CDR3 has 16 amino acids. Here the CDR3 reads CASSFLGTGVKNFQYF. CDR3 nucleotides: TGTGCCAGCAGCTTTCTAGGAACAGGGGTCAAAAACTTTCAGTACTTC.

A few counts support this clonotype. The chain links TRBV27 to TRBJ2-5; D is perhaps TRBD1 (6 bases). The V and J ends lost 2 bases and 3 bases respectively, with 10 bases between them. The CDR3 runs to 14 residues. Germline V gene lookup returns CDR1 MNHEY and CDR2 SMNVEV (reference sequence). CDR3 sequence: CASSLVKGEETQYF. The CDR3, as DNA: TGTGCCAGCAGTTTAGTAAAGGGGGAAGAGACCCAGTACTTC.

The chain links TRBV14 to TRBJ2-5; D possibly corresponds to TRBD2 (6 bases). CDR3 length: 15 residues. Germline-derived CDR1 and CDR2 are SGHDN and FVKESK. Deletions cut 4 bases from V and 4 bases from J, with 16 bases between. CDR3 residues: CASSPGTLKRETQYF. CDR3 sequence (DNA): TGTGCCAGCAGCCCCGGGACTCTCAAGAGAGAGACCCAGTACTTC.

This clonotype showed up many times. The chain links TRBV7-9 to TRBJ1-1, with D unresolved. The V and J ends lost 4 bases and 7 bases respectively, with 16 bases between them. CDR3 length: 14 residues. CDR1 and CDR2 (germline): SEHNR, FQNEAQ (reference sequence). The CDR3 region has the DNA TGTGCCAGCAGCTCTCCTGCGGACGGCAATGAAGCTTTCTTT. Protein: CASSSPADGNEAFF.

The V gene is TRBV4-2, the J gene TRBJ2-2; a possible D gene is TRBD2 (6 bases). Trimming removed 1 base from V and 0 bases from J, with 15 bases in between. The CDR3 is 18 amino acids. CDR1 and CDR2 from the germline V gene are LGHNA and YNFKEQ. This CDR3 is CASSQGSRGLSNTGELFF. The CDR3 DNA sequence: TGTGCCAGCAGCCAAGGGTCTAGAGGACTATCGAACACCGGGGAGCTGTTTTTT.

The table lists this clonotype with many counts. This chain links TRBV7-8 with TRBJ1-2; D is undetermined. Germline V gene data show CDR1 as SGHVS and CDR2 as FQNEAQ. The CDR3 extends over 12 amino acids. Trimming removed 5 bases from V and 4 bases from J, with 8 bases in between. The CDR3 region has the DNA TGTGCCAGCAGCGAGGGCGGCTATGGCTACACCTTC. Protein: CASSEGGYGYTF.